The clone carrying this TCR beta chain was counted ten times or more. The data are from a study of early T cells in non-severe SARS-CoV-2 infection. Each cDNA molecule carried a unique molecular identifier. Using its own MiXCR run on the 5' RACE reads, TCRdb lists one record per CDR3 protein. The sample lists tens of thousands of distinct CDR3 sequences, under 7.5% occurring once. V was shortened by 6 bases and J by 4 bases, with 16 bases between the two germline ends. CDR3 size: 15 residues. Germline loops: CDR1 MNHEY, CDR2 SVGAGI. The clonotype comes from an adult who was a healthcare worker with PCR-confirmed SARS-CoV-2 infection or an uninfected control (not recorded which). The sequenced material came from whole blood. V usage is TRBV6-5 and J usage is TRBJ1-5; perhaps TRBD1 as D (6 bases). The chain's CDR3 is CASRQDTGLNQPQHF. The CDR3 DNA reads TGTGCCAGCAGGCAGGACACAGGGCTTAATCAGCCCCAGCATTTT.